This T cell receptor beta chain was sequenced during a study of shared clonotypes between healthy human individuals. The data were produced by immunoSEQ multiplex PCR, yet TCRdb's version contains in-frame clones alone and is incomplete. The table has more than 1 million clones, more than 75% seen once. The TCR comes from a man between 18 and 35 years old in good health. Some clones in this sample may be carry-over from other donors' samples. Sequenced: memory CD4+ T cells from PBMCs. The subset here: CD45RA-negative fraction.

DNA for the CDR3: TGTGCCAGCAGCGCGTACCCGGGCTATGGCTACACCTTC. This gives the protein CASSAYPGYGYTF. The V call is TRBV9, the J call TRBJ1-2; D remains unclear. CDR1 SGDLS and CDR2 YYNGEE come from the germline V gene. The length of the CDR3 is 13 residues. Deletions cut 3 bases from V and 4 bases from J, with 10 bases between.